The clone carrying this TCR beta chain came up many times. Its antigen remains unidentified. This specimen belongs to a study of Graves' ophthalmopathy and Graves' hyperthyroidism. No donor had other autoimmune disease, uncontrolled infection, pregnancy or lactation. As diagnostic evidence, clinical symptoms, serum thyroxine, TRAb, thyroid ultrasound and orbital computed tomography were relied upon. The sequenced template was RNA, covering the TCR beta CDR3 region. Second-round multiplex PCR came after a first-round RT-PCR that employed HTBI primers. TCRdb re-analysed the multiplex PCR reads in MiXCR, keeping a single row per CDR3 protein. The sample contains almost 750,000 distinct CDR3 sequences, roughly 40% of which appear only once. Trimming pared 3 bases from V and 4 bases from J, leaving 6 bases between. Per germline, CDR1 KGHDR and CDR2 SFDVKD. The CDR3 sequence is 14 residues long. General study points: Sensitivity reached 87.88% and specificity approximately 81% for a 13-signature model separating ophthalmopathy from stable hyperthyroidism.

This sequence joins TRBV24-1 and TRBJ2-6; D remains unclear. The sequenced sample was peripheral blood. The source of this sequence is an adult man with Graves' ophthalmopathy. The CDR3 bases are TGTGCCACCAGTGATCCGGTGGGGGCCAACGTCCTGACTTTC. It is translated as CATSDPVGANVLTF.